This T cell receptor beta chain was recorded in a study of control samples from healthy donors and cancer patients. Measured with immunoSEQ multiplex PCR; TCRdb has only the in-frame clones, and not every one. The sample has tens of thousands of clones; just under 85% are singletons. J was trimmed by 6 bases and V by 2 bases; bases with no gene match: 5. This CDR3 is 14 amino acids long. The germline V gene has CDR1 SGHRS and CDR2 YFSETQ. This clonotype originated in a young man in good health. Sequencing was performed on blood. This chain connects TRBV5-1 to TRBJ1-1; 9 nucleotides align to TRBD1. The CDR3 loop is CASSLETGGAEAFF. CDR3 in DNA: TGCGCCAGCAGCTTAGAGACAGGGGGGGCTGAAGCTTTCTTT.